This passage covers 26 T cell receptor beta chains from one sample sequenced in a study of technical replicates of blood from a handful of donors. The data were produced by immunoSEQ multiplex PCR, yet TCRdb's version contains in-frame clones alone and is incomplete. This sample has about 68,000 clones, with under 98% found just once. The sequenced sample consisted of T cells isolated from PBMCs. Receptor source: a human donor in good health.

The rearrangement links TRBV28 to TRBJ1-1; D is unresolved. Trimming stripped 7 bases from V and 0 bases from J, with 15 bases between. This CDR3 comprises 15 residues. Looked up from germline, CDR1 is MDHEN and CDR2 is SYDVKM. The DNA of the CDR3 is TGTGCCAGCACCTTAAACGGGGTGATGAACACTGAAGCTTTCTTT. This sequence encodes CASTLNGVMNTEAFF.

The genes are TRBV28 and TRBJ2-3; 11 bases agree with TRBD2. The CDR3 spans 18 residues. The trim removed 3 bases at V and 0 bases at J, leaving 8 bases unmatched. Looked up from germline, CDR1 is MDHEN and CDR2 is SYDVKM. The CDR3: CASSLGTSGIPSTDTQYF. The CDR3 DNA reads as TGTGCCAGCAGTTTGGGGACTAGCGGCATCCCAAGCACAGATACGCAGTATTTT.

The chain links TRBV9 to TRBJ2-2; 8 bases are shared with TRBD2. Germline trimming cut 1 base from V and 1 base from J; bases unmatched to any gene: 6. There are 17 residues in the CDR3. Germline CDR1 is SGDLS and CDR2 is YYNGEE. This CDR3 reads CASSVSATSGNTGELFF. The CDR3 region has the DNA TGTGCCAGCAGCGTATCTGCAACTAGCGGGAACACCGGGGAGCTGTTTTTT.

V usage is TRBV11-2 and J usage is TRBJ2-5; TRBD1 aligns across 7 bases. From germline, CDR1 is SGHAT and CDR2 FQNNGV. With V trimmed by 2 bases and J by 1 base, 4 bases remained unmatched. CDR3 length equals 15 residues. CDR3 nucleotide sequence: TGTGCCAGCAGCTTAACAGGGGACCTCCAAGAGACCCAGTACTTC. Its translation: CASSLTGDLQETQYF.

This chain uses TRBV19 with TRBJ1-4; D remains ambiguous. There are 13 residues in the CDR3. V lost 9 bases and J 10 bases, leaving 18 bases between the germline ends. Germline V gene sequence: CDR1 LNHDA, CDR2 SQIVND (reference sequence). CDR3 nucleotides: TGTGCCAGCAATGACATTAACATTGGAAAACTGTTTTTT. It specifies CASNDINIGKLFF.

The genes are TRBV2 and TRBJ2-3, with a tentative D call TRBD2 (6 bases). The germline CDR1 and CDR2 sequences are SNHLY and FYNNEI. Trimming left V 10 bases short and J 0 bases short, with 20 bases between. This CDR3 comprises 16 residues. CDR3: CAISTNSGSSTDTQYF. CDR3 bases: TGTGCCATCTCGACAAATAGCGGATCTAGCACAGATACGCAGTATTTT.

This CDR3 is CASSLTPGSSYEQYF. The DNA for the CDR3 is TGTGCCAGCAGCTTAACCCCGGGGAGCTCCTACGAGCAGTACTTC. The chain uses TRBV7-9 and TRBJ2-7; possible D gene TRBD2, 5 bases. CDR1 and CDR2 (germline): SEHNR, FQNEAQ (reference sequence). The CDR3 spans 15 residues. The V end was cut by 2 bases, the J end by 0 bases, with 11 bases between.

The chain couples TRBV7-3 to TRBJ2-5, with a tentative D call TRBD2 (6 bases). CDR1 and CDR2 from the germline V gene are SGHTA and FQGTGA. Trimming shortened V by 2 bases and J by 3 bases, and 10 bases separated the two germline ends. The CDR3 length is 14 residues. The CDR3 nucleotides are TGTGCCAGCAGCTTATTTGGCGGGGAAGAGACCCAGTACTTC. Amino acids: CASSLFGGEETQYF.

The rearrangement links TRBV18 to TRBJ2-7; D perhaps matches TRBD2 (5 bases). CDR3 size: 14 residues. The V end was cut by 3 bases, the J end by 5 bases, with 14 bases between. Germline V CDR1 and CDR2: KGHSH, LQKENI. CDR3: CASSPATGINEQYF. CDR3 nucleotides: TGTGCCAGCTCACCCGCGACCGGGATAAACGAGCAGTACTTC.

V is TRBV4-1 and J is TRBJ2-7; 8 nucleotides align to TRBD1. The germline CDR1 and CDR2 sequences are MGHRA and YSYEKL. The CDR3 covers 15 residues. Germline trimming cut 4 bases from V and 2 bases from J; bases unmatched to any gene: 7. The CDR3 nucleotides are TGCGCCAGCAGCCTATCCGGGACAGGACCCTACGAGCAGTACTTC. It encodes CASSLSGTGPYEQYF.

This chain links TRBV11-3 with TRBJ2-7; 7 bases match TRBD1. Germline-derived CDR1 and CDR2 are SGHNT and YENEEA. V lost 0 bases, J lost 5 bases, and 4 bases stayed unmatched. CDR3 length equals 14 residues. This CDR3 reads CASSLDPGQDEQYF. For the CDR3, the DNA is TGTGCCAGCAGCTTAGATCCCGGACAGGACGAGCAGTACTTC.

This rearrangement joins TRBV2 to TRBJ2-2, with D possibly matching TRBD2 (6 bases). Trimming removed 11 bases at V and 10 bases at J, with 23 bases between. CDR3 length: 14 residues. The germline V gene has CDR1 SNHLY and CDR2 FYNNEI. The chain's CDR3 is CAGYLAESPAELFF. Here the CDR3 DNA reads TGTGCCGGCTACTTAGCGGAGTCACCGGCGGAGCTGTTTTTT.

The gene calls are TRBV6-5 and TRBJ2-7, with D uncertain. CDR3 length: 14 amino acids. Germline CDR1 MNHEY, CDR2 SVGAGI. Deletions cut 2 bases from V and 1 base from J, with 9 bases between. CDR3 in DNA: TGTGCCAGCAGTTACATCGCGCGGTCCTACGAGCAGTACTTC. Translated: CASSYIARSYEQYF.

The genes are TRBV9 and TRBJ2-1; perhaps TRBD2 as D (6 bases). The CDR3 contains 15 residues. Looked up from germline, CDR1 is SGDLS and CDR2 is YYNGEE. V was pared by 4 bases and J by 9 bases, with 20 bases between. The CDR3 sequence: CASSTRREWSPEQFF. The CDR3 DNA is TGTGCCAGCAGCACAAGGAGGGAGTGGAGCCCTGAGCAGTTCTTC.

This clone was seen a single time. The chain employs TRBV6-5 and TRBJ1-2; a weak D match, TRBD1 (5 bases). The germline V and J ends were trimmed by 6 bases and 3 bases, with 11 bases remaining between them. Germline values: CDR1 MNHEY, CDR2 SVGAGI. The CDR3 contains 13 residues. This CDR3 is CASRSRAHYGYTF. The DNA for the CDR3 is TGTGCCAGCAGGAGCAGGGCGCACTATGGCTACACCTTC.

The chain is built from TRBV28 and TRBJ1-1, with 7 nucleotides matching TRBD1. Per germline, CDR1 MDHEN and CDR2 SYDVKM. The CDR3 runs to 16 residues. The V and J ends lost 5 bases and 2 bases, in that order; junction bases with no gene match: 11. The CDR3 here is CASSRDRTPLNTEAFF. DNA for the CDR3: TGTGCCAGCAGTCGGGACAGAACACCTCTAAACACTGAAGCTTTCTTT.

This chain links TRBV19 with TRBJ2-2; 8 bases align to TRBD1. V was pared by 7 bases and J by 11 bases, with 12 bases of the junction left unmatched. CDR1 is LNHDA and CDR2 is SQIVND in the germline V gene (reference sequence). CDR3 length: 14 residues. The DNA for the CDR3 is TGTGCCAGTACCACCGGACAGGGCCGGGTTGAGCTGTTTTTT. It is translated as CASTTGQGRVELFF.

The rearrangement links TRBV5-1 to TRBJ2-2; weak D call: TRBD1 (5 bases). The germline V and J ends were trimmed by 0 bases and 2 bases, with 8 bases remaining between them. The CDR3 length is 15 residues. Germline CDR1 and CDR2: SGHRS and YFSETQ. CDR3 nucleotides: TGCGCCAGCAGCTTGGGAGGACAAAACACCGGGGAGCTGTTTTTT. Translated: CASSLGGQNTGELFF.

The chain links TRBV7-2 to TRBJ2-1, with 7 bases lining up with TRBD1. The CDR3 spans 16 residues. J was trimmed by 2 bases and V by 1 base; bases with no gene match: 5. Per germline, CDR1 SGHTA and CDR2 FQGNSA. The CDR3 loop reads CASSLVKGAPYNEQFF. The CDR3, as DNA: TGTGCCAGCAGCTTAGTTAAGGGGGCTCCCTACAATGAGCAGTTCTTC. The entire variable domain, with the rest obtained from reference TRBV7-2 and TRBJ2-1, is as follows: GAGVSQSPSNKVTEKGKDVELRCDPISGHTALYWYRQSLGQGLEFLIYFQGNSAPDKSGLPSDRFSAERTGGSVSTLTIQRTQQEDSAVYLCASSLVKGAPYNEQFFGPGTRLTVL.

This clone has only one observation. J is TRBJ2-5 and V is TRBV4-3, with 7 bases identical to TRBD2. This CDR3 has 18 amino acids. V lost 1 base and J lost 7; bases outside the gene matches: 18. The germline gives CDR1 LGHNA, CDR2 YSLEER. In nucleotides, the CDR3 is TGCGCCAGCAGCCAAGTTACTTCGGGTGCGGGAGTCTTCGGGACCCAGTACTTC. Protein sequence: CASSQVTSGAGVFGTQYF.

The table lists this clone with a count of one. The chain has TRBV19 and TRBJ2-7; 7 bases map to TRBD1. Germline V gives CDR1 LNHDA, CDR2 SQIVND (reference sequence). CDR3 size: 13 residues. V lost 6 bases to trimming and J lost 2 bases; unmatched junction nucleotides: 4. The CDR3 sequence is CASSPGTAYEQYF. CDR3 coding DNA: TGTGCCAGTAGCCCCGGGACAGCCTACGAGCAGTACTTC.

J is TRBJ2-3 and V is TRBV6-1; D is unresolved. V lost 6 bases and J 0 bases, leaving 13 bases between the germline ends. CDR3 size: 15 residues. Germline lookup yields CDR1 MNHNS and CDR2 SASEGT. This CDR3 reads CASRISDSSTDTQYF. The CDR3 nucleotides are TGTGCCAGCAGGATAAGCGATTCTAGCACAGATACGCAGTATTTT.

The V gene is TRBV4-2, the J gene TRBJ2-7, with TRBD1 matching over 7 bases. The germline V gene encodes CDR1 LGHNA and CDR2 YNFKEQ. V lost 2 bases to trimming and J lost 6 bases; unmatched junction nucleotides: 7. The CDR3 spans 14 residues. CDR3 loop: CASSQRQGEVEQYF. In nucleotides, the CDR3 is TGTGCCAGCAGCCAAAGACAGGGAGAAGTCGAGCAGTACTTC.

The V gene is TRBV4-2, the J gene TRBJ1-1, with D hard to call. Trimming took 3 bases from V and 1 from J, leaving 12 bases between them. Germline V CDR1 and CDR2: LGHNA, YNFKEQ. The CDR3 spans 15 residues. Here the CDR3 reads CASSHPAGSNTEAFF. The CDR3, as DNA: TGTGCCAGCAGCCACCCAGCGGGGTCGAACACTGAAGCTTTCTTT.

The genes are TRBV27 and TRBJ2-1; D not resolved. Germline V gene data show CDR1 as MNHEY and CDR2 as SMNVEV (reference sequence). V lost 3 bases and J lost 6, with 9 bases in between. The CDR3 runs 13 residues. CDR3 sequence reads: CASSLLTGNEQFF. CDR3 nucleotides: TGTGCCAGCAGTTTGCTGACGGGCAATGAGCAGTTCTTC.

This clone was detected a few times. The chain carries TRBV11-2 and TRBJ2-1; D call uncertain. CDR3 length equals 17 residues. V gave up 0 bases and J gave up 0 bases, with 12 bases separating them. Germline assignment: CDR1 SGHAT and CDR2 FQNNGV. CDR3 bases: TGTGCCAGCAGCTTAGATCGTTGGAGTAGCTCCTACAATGAGCAGTTCTTC. Translated: CASSLDRWSSSYNEQFF.